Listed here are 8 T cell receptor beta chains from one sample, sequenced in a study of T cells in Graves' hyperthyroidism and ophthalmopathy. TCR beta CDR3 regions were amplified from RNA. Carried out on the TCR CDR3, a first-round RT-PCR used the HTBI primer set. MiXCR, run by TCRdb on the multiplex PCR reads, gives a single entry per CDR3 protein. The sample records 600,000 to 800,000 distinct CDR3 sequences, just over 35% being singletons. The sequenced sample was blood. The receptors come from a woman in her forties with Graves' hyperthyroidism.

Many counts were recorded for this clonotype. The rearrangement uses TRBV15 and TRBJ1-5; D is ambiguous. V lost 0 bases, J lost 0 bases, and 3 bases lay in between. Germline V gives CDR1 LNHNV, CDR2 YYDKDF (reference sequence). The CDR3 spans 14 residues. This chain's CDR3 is CATSRDRSNQPQHF. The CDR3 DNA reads TGTGCCACCAGCAGAGATCGTAGCAATCAGCCCCAGCATTTT.

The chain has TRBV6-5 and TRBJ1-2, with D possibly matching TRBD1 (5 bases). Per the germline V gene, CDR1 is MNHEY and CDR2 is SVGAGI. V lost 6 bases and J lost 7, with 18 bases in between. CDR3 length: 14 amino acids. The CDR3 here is CASRPNTGGPGYTF. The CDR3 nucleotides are TGTGCCAGCAGGCCGAATACAGGAGGCCCTGGCTACACCTTC.

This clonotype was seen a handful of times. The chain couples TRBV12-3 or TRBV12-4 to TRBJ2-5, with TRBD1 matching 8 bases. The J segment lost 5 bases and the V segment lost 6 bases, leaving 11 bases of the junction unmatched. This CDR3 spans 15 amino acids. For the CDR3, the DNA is TGTGCCAGCAGGCTGACAGGGGACCGGGCGGAGACCCAGTACTTC. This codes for CASRLTGDRAETQYF.

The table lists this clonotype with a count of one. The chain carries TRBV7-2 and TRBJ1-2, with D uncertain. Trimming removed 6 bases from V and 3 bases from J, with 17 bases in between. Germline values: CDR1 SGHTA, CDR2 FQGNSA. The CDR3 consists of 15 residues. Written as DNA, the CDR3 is TGTGCCAGCAGATCCGTAGGGAGCTCATACTATGGCTACACCTTC. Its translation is CASRSVGSSYYGYTF.

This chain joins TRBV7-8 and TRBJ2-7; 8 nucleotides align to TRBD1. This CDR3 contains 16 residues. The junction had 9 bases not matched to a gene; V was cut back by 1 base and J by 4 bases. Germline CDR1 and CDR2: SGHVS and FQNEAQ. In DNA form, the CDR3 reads TGTGCCAGCAGCTTAGTACTCGATCAGGGGGCGTACGAGCAGTACTTC. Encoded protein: CASSLVLDQGAYEQYF. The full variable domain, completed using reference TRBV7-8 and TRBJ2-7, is GAGVSQSPRYKVAKRGQDVALRCDPISGHVSLFWYQQALGQGPEFLTYFQNEAQLDKSGLPSDRFFAERPEGSVSTLKIQRTQQEDSAVYLCASSLVLDQGAYEQYFGPGTRLTVT.

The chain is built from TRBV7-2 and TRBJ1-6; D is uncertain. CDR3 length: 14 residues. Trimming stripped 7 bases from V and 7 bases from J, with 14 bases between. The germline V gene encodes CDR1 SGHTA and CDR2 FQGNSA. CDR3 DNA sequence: TGTGCCAGCATCGGGGAGGACCTGAATTCACCCCTCCACTTT. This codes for CASIGEDLNSPLHF.

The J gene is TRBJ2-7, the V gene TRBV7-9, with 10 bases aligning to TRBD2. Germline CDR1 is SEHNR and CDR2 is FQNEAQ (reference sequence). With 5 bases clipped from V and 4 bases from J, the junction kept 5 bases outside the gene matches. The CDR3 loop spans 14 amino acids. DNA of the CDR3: TGTGCCAGCAGCCACTTGACTAGCGGGTACGAGCAGTACTTC. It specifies CASSHLTSGYEQYF.

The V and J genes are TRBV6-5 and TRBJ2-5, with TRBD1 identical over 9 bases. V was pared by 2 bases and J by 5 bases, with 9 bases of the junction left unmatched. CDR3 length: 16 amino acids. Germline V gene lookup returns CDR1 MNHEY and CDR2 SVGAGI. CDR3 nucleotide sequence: TGTGCCAGCAGTTACATAGGGACAGGGTTGGGGGAGACCCAGTACTTC. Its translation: CASSYIGTGLGETQYF.